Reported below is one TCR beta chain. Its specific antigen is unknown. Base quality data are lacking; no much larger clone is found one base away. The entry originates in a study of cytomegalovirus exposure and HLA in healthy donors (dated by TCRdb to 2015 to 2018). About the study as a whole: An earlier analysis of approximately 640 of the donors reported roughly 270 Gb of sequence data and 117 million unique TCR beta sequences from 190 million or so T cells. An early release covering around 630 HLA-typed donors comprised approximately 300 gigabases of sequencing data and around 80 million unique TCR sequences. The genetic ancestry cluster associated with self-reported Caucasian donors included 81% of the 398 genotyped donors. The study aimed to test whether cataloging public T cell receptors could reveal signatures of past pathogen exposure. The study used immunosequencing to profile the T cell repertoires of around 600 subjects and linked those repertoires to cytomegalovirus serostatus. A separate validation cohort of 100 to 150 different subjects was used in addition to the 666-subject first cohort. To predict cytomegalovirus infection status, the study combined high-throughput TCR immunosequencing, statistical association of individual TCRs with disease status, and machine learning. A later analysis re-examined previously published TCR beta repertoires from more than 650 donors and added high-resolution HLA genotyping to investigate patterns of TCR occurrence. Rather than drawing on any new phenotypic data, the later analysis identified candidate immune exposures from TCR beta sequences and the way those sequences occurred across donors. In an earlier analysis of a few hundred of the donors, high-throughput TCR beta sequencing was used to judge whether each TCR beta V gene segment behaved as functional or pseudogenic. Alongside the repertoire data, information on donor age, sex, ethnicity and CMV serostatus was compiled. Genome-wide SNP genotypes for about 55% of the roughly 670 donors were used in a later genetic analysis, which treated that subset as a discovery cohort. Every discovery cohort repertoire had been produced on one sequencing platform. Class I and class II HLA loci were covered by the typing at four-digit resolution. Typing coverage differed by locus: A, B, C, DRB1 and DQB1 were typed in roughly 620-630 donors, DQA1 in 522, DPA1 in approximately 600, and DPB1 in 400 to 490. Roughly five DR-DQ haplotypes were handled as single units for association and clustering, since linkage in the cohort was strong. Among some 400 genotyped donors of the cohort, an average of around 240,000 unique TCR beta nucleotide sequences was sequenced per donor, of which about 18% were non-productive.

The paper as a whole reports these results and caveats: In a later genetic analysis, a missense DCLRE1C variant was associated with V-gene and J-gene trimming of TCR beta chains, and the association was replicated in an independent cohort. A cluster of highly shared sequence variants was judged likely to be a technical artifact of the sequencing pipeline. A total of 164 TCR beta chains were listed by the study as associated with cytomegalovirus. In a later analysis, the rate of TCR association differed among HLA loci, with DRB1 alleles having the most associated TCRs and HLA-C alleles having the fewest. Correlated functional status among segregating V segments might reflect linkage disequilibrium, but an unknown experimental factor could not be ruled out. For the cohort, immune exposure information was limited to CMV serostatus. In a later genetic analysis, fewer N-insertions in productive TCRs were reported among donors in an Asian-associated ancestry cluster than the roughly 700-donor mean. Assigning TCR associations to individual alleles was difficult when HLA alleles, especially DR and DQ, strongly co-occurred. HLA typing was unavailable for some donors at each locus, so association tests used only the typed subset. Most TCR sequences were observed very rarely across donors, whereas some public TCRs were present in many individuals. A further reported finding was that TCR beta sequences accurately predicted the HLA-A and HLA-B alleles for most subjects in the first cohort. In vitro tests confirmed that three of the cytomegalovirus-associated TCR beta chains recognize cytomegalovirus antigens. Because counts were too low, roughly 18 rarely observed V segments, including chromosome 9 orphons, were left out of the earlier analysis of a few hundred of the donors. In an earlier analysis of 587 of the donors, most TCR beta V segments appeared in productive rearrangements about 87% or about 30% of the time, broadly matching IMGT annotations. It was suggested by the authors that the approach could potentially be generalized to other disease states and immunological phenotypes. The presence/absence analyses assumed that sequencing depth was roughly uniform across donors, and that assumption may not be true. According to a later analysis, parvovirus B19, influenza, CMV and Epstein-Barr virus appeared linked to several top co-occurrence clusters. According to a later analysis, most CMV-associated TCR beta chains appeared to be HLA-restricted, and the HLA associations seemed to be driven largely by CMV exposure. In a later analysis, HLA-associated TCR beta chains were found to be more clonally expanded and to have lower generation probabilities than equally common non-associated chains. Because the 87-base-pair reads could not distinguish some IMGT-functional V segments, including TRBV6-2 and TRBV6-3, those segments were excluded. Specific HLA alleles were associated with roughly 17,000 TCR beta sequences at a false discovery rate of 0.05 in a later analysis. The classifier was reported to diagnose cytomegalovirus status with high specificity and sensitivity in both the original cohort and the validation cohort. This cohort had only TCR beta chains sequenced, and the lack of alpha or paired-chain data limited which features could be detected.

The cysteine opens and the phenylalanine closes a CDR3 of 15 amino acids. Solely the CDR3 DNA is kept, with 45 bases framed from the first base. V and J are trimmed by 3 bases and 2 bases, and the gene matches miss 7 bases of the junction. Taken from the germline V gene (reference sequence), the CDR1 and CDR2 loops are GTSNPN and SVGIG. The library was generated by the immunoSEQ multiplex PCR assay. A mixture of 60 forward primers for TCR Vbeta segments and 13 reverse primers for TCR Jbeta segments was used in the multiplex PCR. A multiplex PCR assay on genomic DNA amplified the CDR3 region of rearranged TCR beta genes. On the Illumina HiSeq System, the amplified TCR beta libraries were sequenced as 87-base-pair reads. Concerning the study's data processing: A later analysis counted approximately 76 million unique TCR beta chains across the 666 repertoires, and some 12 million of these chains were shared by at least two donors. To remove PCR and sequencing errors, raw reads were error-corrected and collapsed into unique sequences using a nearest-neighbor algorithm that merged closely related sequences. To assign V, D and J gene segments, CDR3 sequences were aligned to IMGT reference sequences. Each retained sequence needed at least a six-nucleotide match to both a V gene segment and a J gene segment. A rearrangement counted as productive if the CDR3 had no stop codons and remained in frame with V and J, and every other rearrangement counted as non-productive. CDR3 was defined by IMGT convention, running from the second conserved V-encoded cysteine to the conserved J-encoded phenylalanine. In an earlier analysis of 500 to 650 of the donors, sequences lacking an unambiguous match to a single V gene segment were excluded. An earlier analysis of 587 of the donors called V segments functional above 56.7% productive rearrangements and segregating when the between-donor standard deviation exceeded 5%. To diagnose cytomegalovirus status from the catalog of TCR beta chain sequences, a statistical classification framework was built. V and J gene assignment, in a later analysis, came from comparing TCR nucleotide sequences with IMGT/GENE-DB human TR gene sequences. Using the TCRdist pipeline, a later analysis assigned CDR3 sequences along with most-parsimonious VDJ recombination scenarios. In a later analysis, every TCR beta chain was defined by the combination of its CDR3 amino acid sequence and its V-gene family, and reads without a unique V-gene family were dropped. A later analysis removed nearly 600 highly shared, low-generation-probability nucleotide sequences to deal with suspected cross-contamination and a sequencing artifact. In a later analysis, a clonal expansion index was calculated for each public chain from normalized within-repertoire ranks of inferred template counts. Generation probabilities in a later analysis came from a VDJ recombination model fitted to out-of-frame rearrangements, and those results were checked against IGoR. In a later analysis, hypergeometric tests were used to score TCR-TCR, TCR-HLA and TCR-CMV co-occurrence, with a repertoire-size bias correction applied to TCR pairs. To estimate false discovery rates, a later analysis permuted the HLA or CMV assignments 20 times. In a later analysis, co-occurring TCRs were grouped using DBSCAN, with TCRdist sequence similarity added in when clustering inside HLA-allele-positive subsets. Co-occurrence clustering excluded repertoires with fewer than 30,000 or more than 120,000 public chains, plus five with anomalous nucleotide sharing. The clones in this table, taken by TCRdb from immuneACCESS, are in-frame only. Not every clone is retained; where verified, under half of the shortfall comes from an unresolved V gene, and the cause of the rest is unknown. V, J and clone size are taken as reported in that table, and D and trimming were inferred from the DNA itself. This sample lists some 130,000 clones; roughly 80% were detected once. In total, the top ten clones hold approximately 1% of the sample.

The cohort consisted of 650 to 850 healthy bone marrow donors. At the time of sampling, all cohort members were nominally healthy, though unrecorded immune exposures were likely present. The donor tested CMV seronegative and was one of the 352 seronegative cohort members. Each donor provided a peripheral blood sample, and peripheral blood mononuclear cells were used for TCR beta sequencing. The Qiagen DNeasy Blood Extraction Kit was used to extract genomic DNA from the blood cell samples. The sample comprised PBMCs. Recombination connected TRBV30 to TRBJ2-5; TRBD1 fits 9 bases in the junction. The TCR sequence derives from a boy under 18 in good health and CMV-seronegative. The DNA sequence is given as TGTGCCTGGAGCTCTACAGGGGGCAGGCAAGAGACCCAGTACTTC. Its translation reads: CAWSSTGGRQETQYF. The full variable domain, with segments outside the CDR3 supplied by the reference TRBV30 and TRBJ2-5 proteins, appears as SQTIHQWPATLVQPVGSPLSLECTVEGTSNPNLYWYRQAAGRGLQLLFYSVGIGQISSEVPQNLSASRPQDRQFILSSKKLLLSDSGFYLCAWSSTGGRQETQYFGPGTRLLVL.